A single sample is the source of the 17 T cell receptor beta chains below, sequenced in a study of blood T cells in healthy people across ages. Through a sample-barcoded 5' primer and a J-beta primer mix, a second PCR was run for roughly 7 to 11 cycles. MiXCR, run by TCRdb on the 5' RACE reads, gives a single entry per CDR3 protein. Among about 830,000 distinct CDR3 sequences listed, around 68% were seen once. Sequencing was performed on blood. These receptors came from a man aged 25-45 years in good health.

The V and J genes are TRBV28 and TRBJ1-4; 7 bases align to TRBD1. V trimming: 5 bases; J trimming: 5 bases; junction bases outside the gene matches: 11. The CDR3 contains 16 residues. The germline V gene has CDR1 MDHEN and CDR2 SYDVKM. The CDR3 loop reads CASSLLSGTANEKLFF. DNA of the CDR3: TGTGCCAGCAGTCTTCTCTCCGGGACAGCAAATGAAAAACTGTTTTTT.

The chain carries TRBV28 and TRBJ2-7; D possibly corresponds to TRBD1 (5 bases). The germline V gene encodes CDR1 MDHEN and CDR2 SYDVKM. The germline V and J ends were trimmed by 3 bases and 1 base, with 16 bases remaining between them. The CDR3 loop spans 16 amino acids. The CDR3 protein is CASSFVGRGQSYEQYF. The CDR3, as DNA: TGTGCCAGCAGTTTCGTGGGGCGCGGCCAGTCCTACGAGCAGTACTTC.

This clonotype was recorded a few times. The chain joins TRBV25-1 to TRBJ2-4; no clear D gene. CDR1 is MGHDK and CDR2 is SYGVNS in the germline V gene. This CDR3 comprises 11 residues. V lost 7 bases and J lost 13, with 14 bases in between. Written as DNA, the CDR3 is TGTGCCAGCATCCGTGGGGTAGCCCAGTACTTC. Residues: CASIRGVAQYF.

The chain recombines TRBV2 with TRBJ2-5, with TRBD2 as a possible D gene (5 bases). Germline values: CDR1 SNHLY, CDR2 FYNNEI. This CDR3 contains 12 residues. Trimming pared 10 bases from V and 2 bases from J, leaving 11 bases between. The DNA of the CDR3 is TGTGCCATTGGGAGATTGCAAGAGACCCAGTACTTC. Its translation: CAIGRLQETQYF. Looking up the rest from reference TRBV2 and TRBJ2-5 gives the full variable domain: EPEVTQTPSHQVTQMGQEVILRCVPISNHLYFYWYRQILGQKVEFLVSFYNNEISEKSEIFDDQFSVERPDGSNFTLKIRSTKLEDSAMYFCAIGRLQETQYFGPGTRLLVL.

The chain links TRBV18 to TRBJ1-2; D call uncertain. V lost 3 bases, J lost 9 bases, and 17 bases lay in between. The CDR3 consists of 14 residues. Germline values: CDR1 KGHSH, CDR2 LQKENI. The CDR3 sequence is CASSPDYEVSSYTF. The CDR3 nucleotides are TGTGCCAGCTCACCGGATTATGAGGTGTCGAGCTACACCTTC.

This clonotype was observed once. The V and J genes are TRBV9 and TRBJ1-2; D is perhaps TRBD1 (6 bases). Germline V lookup: CDR1 SGDLS, CDR2 YYNGEE. The CDR3 sequence is 13 residues long. With 3 bases removed from V and 6 bases from J, the gap between germline ends came to 12 bases. In DNA, the CDR3 is TGTGCCAGCAGCGCCGGGGGCGGAGATGGCTACACCTTC. Translated, it gives CASSAGGGDGYTF.

On this clonotype: One base away lies a much larger clone, so this may be a sequencing read error. This chain joins TRBV4-2 and TRBJ1-2; TRBD1 is a possible D gene (5 bases). The germline CDR1 and CDR2 sequences are LGHNA and YNFKEQ. The V and J ends lost 4 bases and 2 bases respectively, with 8 bases between them. The CDR3 has 13 residues. CDR3 bases: TGTGCCAGCAGCCCGGACAAGAACTATGGCTACACCTTC. Protein: CASSPDKNYGYTF.

The rearrangement links TRBV2 to TRBJ1-4, with D unresolved. This CDR3 has 14 amino acids. The germline V gene has CDR1 SNHLY and CDR2 FYNNEI. V lost 6 bases, J lost 6 bases, and 14 bases lay in between. The CDR3 DNA reads as TGTGCCAGCAGGGGCAGGCTTTTGGATGAAAAACTGTTTTTT. Translated, it gives CASRGRLLDEKLFF.

This clonotype came up once. V usage is TRBV6-6 and J usage is TRBJ2-5; D is unresolved. The CDR3 totals 11 residues. V lost 7 bases and J 5 bases, leaving 8 bases between the germline ends. From germline, CDR1 is MNHNY and CDR2 SVGAGI (reference sequence). The CDR3 region has the DNA TGTGCCAGCAAAGCCGGGGAGACCCAGTACTTC. This sequence encodes CASKAGETQYF.

This clonotype was observed a few times. The gene calls are TRBV7-2 and TRBJ2-1; 7 bases map to TRBD2. CDR1 is SGHTA, CDR2 FQGNSA, per germline. V gave up 5 bases and J gave up 7 bases; unmatched junction bases: 11. This CDR3 contains 15 residues. CDR3 bases: TGTGCCAGCAGCCGCAGTGGGGGGGGACCAAATGAGCAGTTCTTC. It is translated as CASSRSGGGPNEQFF.

Notes on this clonotype: One end of the junction fails to match germline, which may point to a read error. The chain joins TRBV3-1 to TRBJ2-3, with D possibly matching TRBD2 (6 bases). CDR1 and CDR2 (germline): LGHDT, YNNKEL (reference sequence). The length of the CDR3 is 12 residues. The CDR3 DNA reads TGTACCAGCAGCCATGGGACTGATACGCAGTATTTT. Translating gives CTSSHGTDTQYF.

The chain is built from TRBV29-1 and TRBJ2-7; no firm D call. The CDR3 sequence is 11 residues long. Germline CDR1 and CDR2: SQVTM and ANQGSEA. The germline V and J ends were trimmed by 4 bases and 0 bases, with 4 bases remaining between them. In DNA, the CDR3 is TGCAGCGTTGCTCTCTCCTACGAGCAGTACTTC. It codes for CSVALSYEQYF.

The chain combines TRBV7-2 with TRBJ2-3, with D uncertain. The length of the CDR3 is 15 residues. V lost 1 base to trimming and J lost 1 base, with 9 bases between them. Germline V gene data show CDR1 as SGHTA and CDR2 as FQGNSA. The CDR3 spells CASSLGAKGTDTQYF. CDR3 in DNA: TGTGCCAGCAGCTTAGGGGCCAAGGGCACAGATACGCAGTATTTT. The entire variable domain, with the rest obtained from reference TRBV7-2 and TRBJ2-3, is as follows: GAGVSQSPSNKVTEKGKDVELRCDPISGHTALYWYRQSLGQGLEFLIYFQGNSAPDKSGLPSDRFSAERTGGSVSTLTIQRTQQEDSAVYLCASSLGAKGTDTQYFGPGTRLTVL.

This clonotype was counted between two and nine times. J is TRBJ1-5 and V is TRBV4-3; D perhaps matches TRBD1 (6 bases). Trimming removed 0 bases at V and 6 bases at J, with 12 bases between. The CDR3 sequence is 15 residues long. CDR1 is LGHNA, CDR2 YSLEER, per germline. The CDR3 bases are TGCGCCAGCAGCCAAGAAGTACAGGGACTTCAGCCCCAGCATTTT. Translation gives CASSQEVQGLQPQHF.

The J gene is TRBJ2-1, the V gene TRBV7-2, with 12 bases matching TRBD2. V trimming: 3 bases; J trimming: 4 bases; junction bases outside the gene matches: 10. CDR1 is SGHTA, CDR2 FQGNSA, per germline. The CDR3 is 18 residues long. CDR3: CASSLGLAGGRGYNEQFF. CDR3 nucleotides: TGTGCCAGCAGCTTGGGGCTAGCGGGGGGGCGCGGATACAATGAGCAGTTCTTC.

This clonotype showed up just once. The chain combines TRBV20-1 with TRBJ2-4; 8 nucleotides agree with TRBD2. The J call may not be correct, given that the DNA end is closer to TRBJ2-5. CDR3 length equals 13 residues. The V gene's germline CDR1 is DFQATT and CDR2 SNEGSKA (reference sequence). The CDR3 reads CSAQGLDRETQYF. The CDR3 nucleotides read TGCAGTGCACAGGGACTAGATCGAGAGACCCAGTACTTC.

The chain links TRBV5-6 to TRBJ2-2; D ambiguous. CDR3 length: 13 amino acids. Trimming cost V 0 bases and J 4 bases, with 4 bases left between them. Germline values: CDR1 SGHDT, CDR2 YYEEEE. The CDR3 spells CASSLETTGELFF. Written as DNA, the CDR3 is TGTGCCAGCAGCTTGGAGACCACCGGGGAGCTGTTTTTT.